Below, one T cell receptor (beta chain) is given with its context. There is no known antigen for this receptor. Base qualities are not provided; no much larger clone lies one nucleotide away. This sample was included in a study of vaccination and CD4 T cells after COVID-19 (dated by TCRdb to between 2021 and 2024). For the wider study: The convalescent cohort comprised six males and four females, including two Hispanic individuals, seven Caucasians, two Asians and one multiracial person. Participants received two doses of either the Pfizer-BioNTech BNT162b2 vaccine (n=8) or the Moderna mRNA-1273 vaccine (n=2). Post-COVID blood samples from convalescent patients were collected a median of about 110 days after diagnosis, with a range of roughly 35 to 161 days. Post-vaccine blood samples were collected a median of approximately 77 days after the second vaccine dose, ranging from roughly 12 to 250 days. For stimulating the cultures, overlapping spike peptide pools were used, derived from SARS-CoV-2 as well as from the common cold coronaviruses HCoV-NL63, HCoV-OC43 and HCoV-229E. The spike-specific CD4+ TCR repertoire was compared before and after mRNA vaccination in around ten COVID-19 convalescent patients and a handful of infection-naive healthy vaccine recipients. Control cultures used a CEFX viral epitope pool as positive control, an HIV-1 Nef peptide pool as negative control, or no peptide. An earlier paper using these donors assessed, at the TCR clonotype level, memory CD4+ T cell crossreactivity between SARS-CoV-2 and common cold coronavirus spike proteins.

The CDR3, cysteine through phenylalanine, is 17 amino acids long. Only the CDR3 region is kept as DNA, spanning 51 bases read in frame from base 1. V loses 4 bases of germline sequence and J loses 1 base, and the interval between the two ends is 19 bases. CDR1 and CDR2, looked up from the germline V gene, are SGHTA and FQGNSA. Study-level results and caveats: In convalescent patients, nearly all vaccine-specific clones (304 of 307) were found to be mono-reactive for SARS-CoV-2 spike rather than cross-reactive with common cold coronaviruses. An increase in the median number of SARS-CoV-2-reactive clonotypes from 21 after infection to 35 to 40 after vaccination was observed, but the change was not found to be significant. Only a relatively small number of convalescent patients were included in the study, and early timepoints following natural infection were not analyzed. Among convalescent patients, a median about 86% of the SARS-CoV-2-reactive clones seen after vaccination appeared only after vaccination, which suggests priming specific to the vaccine.

Library creation used PCR. At the Johns Hopkins FTIC core, DNA from the cultured CD4+ T cells underwent TCR sequencing with the Oncomine TCR Beta short-read assay. The QIAamp micro DNA kit was used to extract genomic DNA from the cultured CD4+ T cells. Oncomine TCR Beta libraries from cultured CD4+ T cells were pooled with unique dual indexes and sequenced on an Illumina iSeq 100. The paper's processing steps were these. Non-productive sequences were removed, and CDR3s that did not start with C, did not end with F or W, or were shorter than 7 amino acids were discarded. Antigen-specific clonotypes were identified using the MANAFEST web application through comparison of peptide-stimulated wells with reference and other culture wells. Positive clones required FDR below 0.05, an odds ratio above 5, and productive frequency above 0.1% in at least two of three replicate wells. A clonotype counted as cross-reactive if it showed significant expansion both in the SARS-CoV-2 spike wells and in at least one common cold coronavirus spike condition. Using R version 3.6.1, CDR3 homology was evaluated through Levenshtein distances (stringdist) along with unrooted phylogenetic trees (ape). TCRdb trimmed the raw reads at Q25, called clones with MiXCR and kept productive beta chains. Here each entry gathers all rows of one CDR3 protein and keeps the most common genes and DNA. The authors' filters were not applied to this entry. In all, the sample holds 9,500 to 10,000 distinct CDR3 sequences, and approximately 35% of those were seen once. Jointly, the top ten make up about 32% of the sample.

The sample's treatment or condition label, decoded: roughly 10-day PBMC culture with coronavirus spike peptide pools or control peptides (ViraFEST assay). CD4+ T cells from unexposed donors were collected before the COVID-19 pandemic (2011-2018). The study used the ViraFEST assay, which expanded antigen-specific T cells with peptide pools and then identified expanded clonotypes by TCR sequencing. Each well held two million PBMCs cultured with approximately 10 ug/ml peptide pools in IMDM containing 5% human AB serum and 8 to 10 IU/ml IL-2. On days 3 and 7, half of the culture medium was replaced with fresh IL-2-containing medium. CD4+ T cells were isolated after around 11 days of culture through negative selection using the EasySep CD4+ T cell isolation kit. As cell numbers permitted, CD4+ T cells from unexposed donors were tested for reactivity to SARS-CoV-2 S and N and to four common cold coronavirus spike pools. Ficoll-Paque Plus gradient centrifugation was used to isolate PBMCs from whole blood, and the isolated PBMCs were then either used fresh or cryopreserved at -140C. In general, triplicate wells were set up for every culture condition. Leukapheresis product for the unexposed donors was bought commercially.

The rearranged chain carries TRBV7-2 and TRBJ1-1; the D gene is possibly TRBD1, with 5 bases matching. The sequence derives from a human donor in good health. Sequencing was performed on CD4+ T cells from blood, cultured in vitro. The CDR3 region has the sequence CASSSSLTLTENTEAFF. The bases are TGTGCCAGCAGCTCCTCCTTAACGTTGACAGAGAACACTGAAGCTTTCTTT.